Listed below are T cell receptor beta chains from one sample, sequenced in a study of cytomegalovirus exposure and HLA in healthy donors. Data came from immunoSEQ multiplex PCR; TCRdb stores just in-frame clones and leaves some out. The specimen's table records some 130,000 clones. Sequencing was performed on PBMCs. The receptors originated from a woman aged 40 to 55 in good health and CMV-seronegative. CDR3s include the opening cysteine and the closing phenylalanine or tryptophan. The D gene is left open where the match is weak.

V gene	D gene	J gene	CDR3 protein	CDR3 DNA
TRBV5-4	.	TRBJ2-5	CASSALASQETQYF	TGTGCCAGCAGCGCACTAGCAAGCCAAGAGACCCAGTACTTC
TRBV7-9	.	TRBJ1-4	CASSSPKRQTNEKLFF	TGTGCCAGCAGCTCGCCTAAAAGACAAACTAATGAAAAACTGTTTTTT
TRBV7-2	.	TRBJ1-4	CASSLFTGRNEKLFF	TGTGCCAGCAGCTTATTCACAGGGCGTAATGAAAAACTGTTTTTT
TRBV7-2	.	TRBJ1-5	CASSLGTGVRSNQPQHF	TGTGCCAGCAGCTTAGGAACGGGGGTACGTAGCAATCAGCCCCAGCATTTT
TRBV10-3	TRBD1	TRBJ2-7	CAISESPDRGNYEQYF	TGTGCCATCAGTGAGTCGCCGGACAGGGGAAACTACGAGCAGTACTTC
TRBV28	.	TRBJ1-6	CASRTSSSYNSPLHF	TGTGCCAGCAGAACATCAAGCTCCTATAATTCACCCCTCCACTTT
TRBV7-9	TRBD1	TRBJ1-1	CASRPTGATEAFF	TGTGCCAGCAGGCCTACAGGGGCTACTGAAGCTTTCTTT
TRBV28	TRBD2	TRBJ2-1	CASSARLAGSSYNEQFF	TGTGCCAGCAGTGCCAGACTAGCGGGGTCGTCCTACAATGAGCAGTTCTTC
TRBV5-1	.	TRBJ2-2	CASSLAGGSTGELFF	TGCGCCAGCAGCTTGGCAGGAGGGTCGACCGGGGAGCTGTTTTTT
TRBV7-3	.	TRBJ1-1	CASSLTMSGTEAFF	TGTGCCAGCAGCTTAACAATGAGCGGCACTGAAGCTTTCTTT
TRBV11-3	.	TRBJ2-5	CASSSRQKGETQYF	TGTGCCAGCAGCTCCCGACAGAAAGGGGAGACCCAGTACTTC
TRBV7-2	.	TRBJ1-5	CAGRQGNQPQHF	TGTGCCGGCCGGCAGGGAAATCAGCCCCAGCATTTT
TRBV6-1	TRBD1	TRBJ1-6	CASSERQGTDSPLHF	TGTGCCAGCAGTGAAAGACAGGGCACGGATTCACCCCTCCACTTT
TRBV6-5	TRBD1	TRBJ1-1	CASSPGQLNTEAFF	TGTGCCAGCAGCCCGGGACAGCTGAACACTGAAGCTTTCTTT
TRBV4-3	.	TRBJ2-3	CASSRYGQSTDTQYF	TGCGCCAGCAGCCGCTATGGACAGAGCACAGATACGCAGTATTTT
TRBV7-3	.	TRBJ2-2	CASSFGTTNTGELFF	TGTGCCAGCAGCTTTGGGACAACGAACACCGGGGAGCTGTTTTTT
TRBV7-7	.	TRBJ2-2	CASSLVWGNGELFF	TGTGCTAGCAGCCTCGTATGGGGCAACGGGGAGCTGTTTTTT
TRBV9	.	TRBJ1-4	CASSVAGGHEKLFF	TGTGCCAGCAGCGTAGCGGGGGGCCACGAAAAACTGTTTTTT
TRBV6-6	.	TRBJ1-3	CASSSGSSGNTIYF	TGTGCCAGCAGTTCGGGGAGCTCTGGAAACACCATATATTTT
TRBV28	TRBD1	TRBJ2-5	CASSALLGGDETQYF	TGTGCCAGCAGTGCCCTTTTAGGGGGCGATGAGACCCAGTACTTC
TRBV7-2	.	TRBJ2-3	CASKNRGDTQYF	TGTGCCAGCAAAAATAGGGGAGATACGCAGTATTTT
TRBV19	TRBD1	TRBJ1-1	CASSSGTGRNTEAFF	TGTGCCAGCTCCTCCGGGACAGGGAGGAACACTGAAGCTTTCTTT
TRBV28	.	TRBJ2-7	CASSPPQGTLNEQYF	TGTGCCAGCAGTCCCCCGCAGGGGACACTCAACGAGCAGTACTTC
TRBV2	.	TRBJ1-2	CASSELYGYTF	TGTGCCAGCAGTGAACTCTATGGCTACACCTTC
TRBV7-2	.	TRBJ1-2	CASSFGGLNYGYTF	TGTGCCAGCAGCTTCGGGGGGCTTAACTATGGCTACACCTTC
TRBV28	.	TRBJ2-7	CASSLRAGEQYF	TGTGCCAGCAGCCTGCGCGCAGGTGAGCAGTACTTC
TRBV9	TRBD1	TRBJ1-3	CASSLGDSITRSGNTIYF	TGTGCCAGCAGCTTAGGGGACAGTATCACCCGCTCTGGAAACACCATATATTTT
TRBV28	.	TRBJ2-3	CASSLGTTDTQYF	TGTGCCAGCAGTTTAGGCACCACAGATACGCAGTATTTT
TRBV6-1	TRBD2	TRBJ2-2	CASSPGLNTGELFF	TGTGCCAGCAGTCCGGGACTAAACACCGGGGAGCTGTTTTTT
TRBV15	TRBD1	TRBJ1-1	CATSRHRQGSNTEAFF	TGTGCCACCAGCAGACATAGACAGGGATCGAACACTGAAGCTTTCTTT
TRBV7-9	TRBD1	TRBJ1-2	CASSMRDRDLASGYTF	TGTGCCAGCAGCATGCGAGACAGGGATCTAGCCTCTGGCTACACCTTC
TRBV18	.	TRBJ2-7	CASSYRGTPAYEQYF	TGTGCCAGCTCCTACCGGGGGACCCCCGCCTACGAGCAGTACTTC
TRBV29-1	.	TRBJ1-4	CSVVESSNEKLFF	TGCAGCGTTGTCGAGAGTTCTAATGAAAAACTGTTTTTT
TRBV6-5	.	TRBJ1-3	CASSCSQGHRNTIYF	TGTGCCAGCAGTTGCTCTCAGGGGCATAGAAACACCATATATTTT
TRBV5-1	.	TRBJ2-3	CASSLGQGGTDTQYF	TGCGCCAGCAGCTTGGGGCAGGGCGGCACAGATACGCAGTATTTT
TRBV7-8	TRBD2	TRBJ2-1	CASSLVGRGGYEQFF	TGTGCCAGCAGCTTAGTAGGACGGGGGGGATATGAGCAGTTCTTC
TRBV4-3	TRBD1	TRBJ1-6	CASSQDLLGRGRTYNSPLHF	TGCGCCAGCAGCCAAGATTTACTAGGCAGGGGGCGTACCTATAATTCACCCCTCCACTTT
TRBV7-2	TRBD2	TRBJ2-3	CASSFREGTDTQYF	TGTGCCAGCAGCTTTCGGGAGGGCACAGATACGCAGTATTTT
TRBV27	.	TRBJ2-3	CASSVMVVSGTDTQYF	TGTGCCAGCAGTGTAATGGTGGTATCGGGCACAGATACGCAGTATTTT
TRBV4-3	TRBD1	TRBJ1-3	CASSQDWTGPSGNTIYF	TGCGCCAGCAGCCAAGATTGGACAGGCCCCTCTGGAAACACCATATATTTT
TRBV7-2	.	TRBJ1-1	CASILWRGNEAFF	TGTGCCAGCATCCTTTGGAGGGGAAATGAAGCTTTCTTT
TRBV11-2	.	TRBJ2-1	CASSYRGAGNNEQFF	TGTGCCAGCAGCTACCGGGGGGCAGGTAACAATGAGCAGTTCTTC
TRBV19	TRBD1	TRBJ1-5	CASTRRDRNQPQHF	TGTGCCAGTACCAGGAGGGACAGGAATCAGCCCCAGCATTTT
TRBV6-5	TRBD1	TRBJ1-5	CASSGQGGKPQHF	TGTGCCAGCAGCGGACAGGGGGGGAAGCCCCAGCATTTT
TRBV19	TRBD1	TRBJ1-2	CASSAPRDSSLNYGYTF	TGTGCCAGTAGTGCGCCCCGGGACAGCAGTCTTAACTATGGCTACACCTTC
TRBV7-2	TRBD1	TRBJ1-2	CASRPGTGGAGGYTF	TGTGCCAGCAGACCCGGGACAGGGGGCGCTGGGGGCTACACCTTC
TRBV6-5	.	TRBJ1-1	CASSYLSPRASAFF	TGTGCCAGCAGTTACCTCTCCCCCCGAGCGTCGGCTTTCTTT